This T cell receptor (beta chain) was observed in a study of regulatory and conventional T cells in RAG deficiency (dated by TCRdb to 2016 to 2017). The study in broad terms: High-throughput TCR beta sequencing was used to compare the diversity and composition of the Treg, conventional CD4+ and CD8+ T cell repertoires of RAG-deficient patients with those of healthy controls. The paper's findings and limits, for the study overall: Rather than being bona fide Treg cells, the sorted CD25-high CD127-low cells in Omenn syndrome patients may represent peripherally activated cells. RAG-deficient patients showed markedly lower Shannon entropy and higher Simpson indices than control T-cell subpopulations. Compared with controls, Omenn syndrome and CID/AS patients had around 100-fold fewer unique TCR beta sequences in Treg cells, but only about 9.5-fold fewer in the other subsets. Some T-cell subset analyses were not performed for some subjects. Shorter CDR3 lengths were found in all patient T-cell subsets, and >80% Treg-Tconv repertoire overlap at nucleotide and amino acid level was observed in Omenn syndrome patients.

Before genomic DNA was extracted, conventional CD4+ T cells were isolated from blood as CD25-low CD127-high cells. Repertoire analyses used several healthy control donors as the comparison group. In regard to this clone: Its binding antigen is unknown. No much larger clonotype is one base removed from it; base qualities were not supplied.

V is clipped by 5 bases and J by 7 bases, and the sequence between their germline boundaries is 13 bases long. The germline V gene sets CDR1 to SGHRS and CDR2 to YFSETQ. The CDR3 goes from the cysteine to the phenylalanine over 13 residues. Left in the record is the CDR3 DNA by itself, 39 bases read in frame from the first base. Receptors were amplified or captured by the immunoSEQ multiplex PCR assay. Rearranged TCR beta chain products were amplified from genomic DNA of sorted T-cell subsets and sequenced. On the authors' methods: Shannon entropy and Simpson indices were used to quantify the repertoire diversity of productive TCR beta rearrangements. Clonal expansion was assessed using the summed frequency of the 100 most abundant productive TCR beta clonotypes among total reads. The TRB repertoires were scored with a self-reactivity index that is based on amino acid usage at CDR3beta positions 6 and 7. Two-way ANOVA was used for repertoire analyses, while Student t or Mann-Whitney tests were used for flow cytometric analyses. TCRdb obtained this table from immuneACCESS and retained in-frame rearrangements with V and J assigned. These tables miss some clones; where compared with another copy, unresolved V genes account for less than half of the shortfall, and the remainder is unexplained. V and J calls plus clone size are reproduced from that table; the DNA served to infer D and trimming. Across this sample there are approximately 35,000 clones, with about 70% seen only once. The ten largest clones capture around 3.4% of the sample.

This sample was also put to use in a study of regulatory T cells. Looking at the second paper: The multiplex PCR relied on 52 forward TRBV primers and 13 reverse TRBJ primers, and amplification bias was corrected through assay-based and computational methods. In patients, repertoires had restricted unique TRB V-J pairs and skewed V and J gene usage, with regulatory T cells showing the most marked changes. The study compared T-cell receptor beta repertoires of sorted regulatory, conventional CD4+ and CD8+ T cells in CD3G-deficient patients with those in healthy controls. Ficoll density separation was used to isolate peripheral blood mononuclear cells. Rearranged TRB loci were amplified from genomic DNA by multiplex PCR within the immunoSEQ assay. Sequencing of the TRB amplicons was done on an Illumina HiSeq platform. Raw sequences were error-filtered and aligned to reference gene sequences by custom algorithms and were subsequently analyzed with the immunoSEQ online tools. Frequencies of productive and nonproductive TRB rearrangements were assessed among unique sequences as well as among total sequences. Group comparisons used t tests, Mann-Whitney tests or two-way ANOVA run in Prism software.

This chain joins TRBV5-1 to TRBJ1-5; the D gene remains uncertain. The TCR comes from a human donor in good health. The sample was CD4+ effector T cells sorted from blood. The DNA is TGCGCCAGCAGTCCGAGCGGAGGGCAGCCCCAGCATTTT. Protein translation: CASSPSGGQPQHF. Supplemented by the reference TRBV5-1 and TRBJ1-5 proteins around the CDR3, the complete variable domain is KAGVTQTPRYLIKTRGQQVTLSCSPISGHRSVSWYQQTPGQGLQFLFEYFSETQRNKGNFPGRFSGRQFSNSRSEMNVSTLELGDSALYLCASSPSGGQPQHFGDGTRLSIL.